The 31 T cell receptor beta chains in this list originate from one sample, sequenced in a study of T cell responses to AZD1222 COVID-19 vaccine. Sequenced by immunoSEQ multiplex PCR; TCRdb stores in-frame clones only, minus some. The repertoire holds about 35,000 clones, under 90% seen once, with roughly 9.6% in the top ten. The sample in question was peripheral blood, obtained 28 days after the second AZD1222 dose. The receptors derive from an adult who received the AZD1222 COVID-19 vaccine.

In its sample, this clone was seen once. V usage is TRBV6-1 and J usage is TRBJ1-2; D is unresolved. CDR1 is MNHNS, CDR2 SASEGT, per germline. The germline V and J ends were trimmed by 2 bases and 7 bases, with 17 bases remaining between them. This CDR3 comprises 15 residues. CDR3 coding DNA: TGTGCCAGCAGTGAATTGAGGGTCGGAGGGTCTGGCTACACCTTC. Translation gives CASSELRVGGSGYTF.

V usage is TRBV27 and J usage is TRBJ2-2, with 11 nucleotides matching TRBD2. With V trimmed by 3 bases and J by 7 bases, 10 bases remained unmatched. The CDR3 covers 17 residues. Germline assignment: CDR1 MNHEY and CDR2 SMNVEV (reference sequence). The CDR3 DNA reads TGTGCCAGCAGTTTCATCGAGACTAGCGGGAATAGCGGGGAGCTGTTTTTT. Protein: CASSFIETSGNSGELFF.

The chain employs TRBV19 and TRBJ1-2, with a weak D call TRBD1 (5 bases). The germline gives CDR1 LNHDA, CDR2 SQIVND (reference sequence). The CDR3 contains 12 residues. V shed 6 bases and J shed 7 bases, with 12 bases lying between them. The CDR3 region has the DNA TGTGCCAGTAGCCCCAGGGATTCTGGCTACACCTTC. Translating gives CASSPRDSGYTF. Full variable domain (rest looked up from reference TRBV19 and TRBJ1-2): DGGITQSPKYLFRKEGQNVTLSCEQNLNHDAMYWYRQDPGQGLRLIYYSQIVNDFQKGDIAEGYSVSREKKESFPLTVTSAQKNPTAFYLCASSPRDSGYTFGSGTRLTVV.

The J gene is TRBJ2-1, the V gene TRBV5-1, with TRBD2 matching 11 bases. Germline V gene sequence: CDR1 SGHRS, CDR2 YFSETQ. The CDR3 runs 15 residues. J gave up 6 bases and V 2 bases, and 4 bases lay outside the gene matches. Written as DNA, the CDR3 is TGCGCCAGCAGCTTTTTTCTAGCGGGAGGCAATGAGCAGTTCTTC. Its protein is CASSFFLAGGNEQFF.

In its sample, this clone was seen a few times. This chain joins TRBV7-6 and TRBJ2-3; D is ambiguous. Trimming pared 6 bases from V and 3 bases from J, leaving 25 bases between. Germline CDR1 reads SGHVS; CDR2 reads FNYEAQ. The length of the CDR3 is 18 residues. CDR3 nucleotides: TGTGCCAGCAGTTCCGACGGCGGACGGGTCGGTTTAACAGATACGCAGTATTTT. This codes for CASSSDGGRVGLTDTQYF.

V is TRBV7-2 and J is TRBJ1-1; possibly TRBD1 for D (5 bases). There are 12 residues in the CDR3. Trimming left V 1 base short and J 10 bases short, with 10 bases between. Looked up from germline, CDR1 is SGHTA and CDR2 is FQGNSA. DNA of the CDR3: TGTGCCAGCAGCTTAGACGGGGGTCGAGCTTTCTTT. Translating gives CASSLDGGRAFF.

The V call is TRBV2, the J call TRBJ1-2; 7 nucleotides match TRBD1. Germline V CDR1 and CDR2: SNHLY, FYNNEI. J was trimmed by 4 bases and V by 6 bases; bases with no gene match: 11. The CDR3 spans 15 residues. This CDR3 reads CASRDGTARIYGYTF. CDR3 in DNA: TGTGCCAGCAGGGACGGGACAGCCCGTATCTATGGCTACACCTTC. The full variable domain, rest sourced from reference TRBV2 and TRBJ1-2, is EPEVTQTPSHQVTQMGQEVILRCVPISNHLYFYWYRQILGQKVEFLVSFYNNEISEKSEIFDDQFSVERPDGSNFTLKIRSTKLEDSAMYFCASRDGTARIYGYTFGSGTRLTVV.

The chain combines TRBV28 with TRBJ1-6, with 9 bases lining up with TRBD1. The V segment lost 6 bases and the J segment 9 bases; nucleotides outside the gene matches: 18. Germline loops: CDR1 MDHEN, CDR2 SYDVKM. The CDR3 length is 18 residues. The CDR3 region is CASSRSPGQGNLRSPLHF. The CDR3 DNA reads TGTGCCAGCAGCCGTAGTCCGGGACAGGGAAACTTACGTTCACCCCTCCACTTT.

This clone was seen just once. This CDR3 is CASSLTAANTEAFF. Written as DNA, the CDR3 is TGTGCCAGCAGCCTGACAGCAGCGAACACTGAAGCTTTCTTT. This rearrangement joins TRBV7-2 to TRBJ1-1; possibly TRBD1 for D (5 bases). Trimming removed 5 bases from V and 1 base from J, with 11 bases in between. Germline CDR1 reads SGHTA; CDR2 reads FQGNSA. The CDR3 consists of 14 residues.

J is TRBJ2-7 and V is TRBV5-1; D gene unclear. V was trimmed by 4 bases and J by 6 bases, leaving 11 bases between them. Germline CDR1 is SGHRS and CDR2 is YFSETQ. The CDR3 totals 12 residues. The CDR3 spells CASSQSESEQYF. CDR3 nucleotide sequence: TGCGCCAGCAGCCAAAGCGAAAGCGAGCAGTACTTC.

V and J are TRBV11-2 and TRBJ2-5; D possibly corresponds to TRBD1 (5 bases). The germline V and J ends were trimmed by 0 bases and 7 bases, with 9 bases remaining between them. The CDR3 has 13 amino acids. Per the germline V gene, CDR1 is SGHAT and CDR2 is FQNNGV. The CDR3 reads CASSLDQGLTQYF. CDR3 nucleotides: TGTGCCAGCAGCTTAGATCAGGGCCTGACCCAGTACTTC.

This clone was picked up one time. The CDR3 DNA sequence: TGCAGCGTGGATGAATCAGGGAACACTGAAGCTTTCTTT. Its protein product is CSVDESGNTEAFF. This chain links TRBV29-1 with TRBJ1-1, with D unclear. The germline V gene has CDR1 SQVTM and CDR2 ANQGSEA. The V gene lost 6 bases and the J gene lost 1 base, with 12 bases spanning the gap. The CDR3 length is 13 residues.

Here the CDR3 DNA reads TGTGCCAGTAGTATTGGCAGCGCGAACACCGGGGAGCTGTTTTTT. Translated, it gives CASSIGSANTGELFF. The chain employs TRBV19 and TRBJ2-2; the D is unclear. Per germline, CDR1 LNHDA and CDR2 SQIVND (reference sequence). CDR3 size: 15 residues. V gave up 3 bases and J gave up 0 bases, with 8 bases separating them.

The rearrangement links TRBV19 to TRBJ1-4, with 10 bases matching TRBD1. V shed 0 bases and J 8 bases; nucleotides not matched to a gene: 6. This CDR3 spans 16 amino acids. Germline V gives CDR1 LNHDA, CDR2 SQIVND (reference sequence). The CDR3 loop reads CASSIDWTGGGEKLFF. CDR3 nucleotides: TGTGCCAGTAGTATAGACTGGACAGGGGGTGGAGAAAAACTGTTTTTT.

The chain combines TRBV10-2 with TRBJ2-5; the D gene is possibly TRBD2 (6 bases). V lost 3 bases and J lost 5, with 16 bases in between. This CDR3 is 15 amino acids long. The germline V gene encodes CDR1 WSHSY and CDR2 SAAADI. CDR3 in amino acids: CASSDHPSRGETQYF. The CDR3 DNA follows: TGCGCCAGCAGTGACCACCCCTCCCGGGGGGAGACCCAGTACTTC.

Only one count was recorded for this clone. The J gene is TRBJ1-1, the V gene TRBV18; 10 nucleotides line up with TRBD1. Trimming cost V 5 bases and J 4 bases; bases outside gene matches: 13. The CDR3 sequence is 17 residues long. Germline V gene sequence: CDR1 KGHSH, CDR2 LQKENI. In DNA form, the CDR3 reads TGTGCCAGCTCAGTCCGACAGGGGGCCCTAAGTGGCACTGAAGCTTTCTTT. Its translation: CASSVRQGALSGTEAFF.

The chain employs TRBV7-8 and TRBJ1-1, with D perhaps matching TRBD1 (5 bases). Trimming shortened V by 2 bases and J by 0 bases, and 10 bases separated the two germline ends. The CDR3 has 15 amino acids. Per the germline V gene, CDR1 is SGHVS and CDR2 is FQNEAQ. The CDR3 sequence: CASSLFRGVNTEAFF. CDR3 DNA: TGTGCCAGCAGCTTATTTCGGGGGGTGAACACTGAAGCTTTCTTT. The whole variable domain, remainder taken from reference TRBV7-8 and TRBJ1-1, is GAGVSQSPRYKVAKRGQDVALRCDPISGHVSLFWYQQALGQGPEFLTYFQNEAQLDKSGLPSDRFFAERPEGSVSTLKIQRTQQEDSAVYLCASSLFRGVNTEAFFGQGTRLTVV.

This sequence joins TRBV7-3 and TRBJ2-7, with 8 bases aligning to TRBD1. With V trimmed by 3 bases and J by 6 bases, 10 bases remained unmatched. CDR1 is SGHTA, CDR2 FQGTGA, per germline. The CDR3 runs 15 residues. This chain's CDR3 is CASSLGGGQGVEQYF. The DNA of the CDR3 is TGTGCCAGCAGCTTGGGCGGCGGACAGGGCGTCGAGCAGTACTTC.

This sequence joins TRBV19 and TRBJ1-2, with D possibly TRBD1 on 6 matching bases. From germline, CDR1 is LNHDA and CDR2 SQIVND (reference sequence). CDR3 size: 14 residues. Trimming cost V 1 base and J 8 bases, with 14 bases left between them. The CDR3 region has the DNA TGTGCCAGTAGTATAGTTACAGGGCCGGAAGGCTACACCTTC. Protein: CASSIVTGPEGYTF.

In regard to this clone: The junction differs from germline at one of its ends, possibly a read error. V usage is TRBV7-7 and J usage is TRBJ1-1; D ambiguous. Germline CDR1 is SSHAT and CDR2 is FNYEAQ (reference sequence). The CDR3 is 15 amino acids. DNA for the CDR3: TGTGCTAGCAGCGTACAGAAACCCCTGAACACTGAAGCTTTCTTT. Protein product: CASSVQKPLNTEAFF. Filled out from reference TRBV7-7 and TRBJ1-1, the complete variable domain reads GAGVSQSPRYKVTKRGQDVTLRCDPISSHATLYWYQQALGQGPEFLTYFNYEAQPDKSGLPSDRFSAERPEGSISTLTIQRTEQRDSAMYRCASSVQKPLNTEAFFGQGTRLTVV.

As for this clone: The same CDR3 arises from other DNA sequences in this sample as well. The CDR3 DNA is TGTGCCAGCAGCTTAAACGGCGACAGGGGGCTCTATGGCTACACCTTC. This encodes CASSLNGDRGLYGYTF. The chain carries TRBV7-9 and TRBJ1-2; 10 bases agree with TRBD1. This CDR3 spans 16 amino acids. Germline V gene sequence: CDR1 SEHNR, CDR2 FQNEAQ (reference sequence). With 2 bases clipped from V and 4 bases from J, the junction kept 7 bases outside the gene matches. Filled out from reference TRBV7-9 and TRBJ1-2, the complete variable domain reads DTGVSQNPRHKITKRGQNVTFRCDPISEHNRLYWYRQTLGQGPEFLTYFQNEAQLEKSRLLSDRFSAERPKGSFSTLEIQRTEQGDSAMYLCASSLNGDRGLYGYTFGSGTRLTVV.

This sequence joins TRBV27 and TRBJ2-7, with 8 positions matching TRBD1. Trimming cost V 6 bases and J 9 bases; bases outside gene matches: 13. Germline V gives CDR1 MNHEY, CDR2 SMNVEV (reference sequence). The CDR3 consists of 14 residues. The CDR3 reads CASRKSGQDLGQYF. The CDR3 bases are TGTGCCAGCAGGAAGTCGGGACAGGACCTCGGGCAGTACTTC.

This chain uses TRBV2 with TRBJ1-5, with 7 bases that match TRBD1. J gave up 4 bases and V 5 bases, and 2 bases lay outside the gene matches. Germline V gives CDR1 SNHLY, CDR2 FYNNEI. This CDR3 contains 13 residues. The CDR3 loop is CASSTGANQPQHF. The DNA for the CDR3 is TGTGCCAGCAGTACAGGGGCGAATCAGCCCCAGCATTTT.

This chain uses TRBV3-1 (or the pseudogene TRBV3-2) with TRBJ2-1; D tentatively reads TRBD1 or TRBD2 (6 bases each). Looked up from germline, CDR1 is LGHDT and CDR2 is YNNKEL (reference sequence). The V end lost 4 bases, the J end lost 10 bases, and 11 bases lay between the germline ends. CDR3 length equals 12 residues. CDR3 sequence reads: CASSRGGMEQFF. CDR3 DNA: TGTGCCAGCAGCCGAGGGGGGATGGAGCAGTTCTTC.

This chain uses TRBV21-1 with TRBJ1-3; the D call of TRBD1 is as the table states it, not checked on the DNA. TRBV21-1 is a pseudogene. The CDR3 consists of 22 residues. The CDR3 bases are TGTGCCAGCAGCAAGAGGTCGGGACCCGGGACAGGGCTTAAAAACTCTGGAAACACCATATATTTT. Amino acid sequence: CASSKRSGPGTGLKNSGNTIYF.

The sample holds one count of this clone. The V and J genes are TRBV7-3 and TRBJ2-7, with a weak D call TRBD1 (6 bases). Germline-derived CDR1 and CDR2 are SGHTA and FQGTGA. Trimming took off 5 bases at V and 3 bases at J, with 11 bases between the two ends. This CDR3 comprises 13 residues. CDR3 loop: CASSKDRNYEQYF. For the CDR3, the DNA is TGTGCCAGCAGCAAGGACAGAAACTACGAGCAGTACTTC.

This chain uses TRBV7-2 with TRBJ2-1; D may be TRBD1 (6 bases). This CDR3 is built from 18 residues. Trimming stripped 2 bases from V and 4 bases from J, with 21 bases between. Germline V gives CDR1 SGHTA, CDR2 FQGNSA. In DNA, the CDR3 is TGTGCCAGCAGCTTAAGGGCCCAAAGGGGACACCTTTACAATGAGCAGTTCTTC. Residues: CASSLRAQRGHLYNEQFF.

The chain recombines TRBV7-9 with TRBJ2-7; the D is unclear. Trimming shortened V by 1 base and J by 0 bases, and 7 bases separated the two germline ends. The CDR3 has 14 amino acids. Germline assignment: CDR1 SEHNR and CDR2 FQNEAQ (reference sequence). The CDR3 protein is CASSLVASSYEQYF. Here the CDR3 DNA reads TGTGCCAGCAGCTTAGTCGCCAGCTCCTACGAGCAGTACTTC.

The chain joins TRBV7-9 to TRBJ1-1; 9 bases are a match to TRBD1. Trimming at V came to 6 bases and at J to 1 base, leaving 3 bases not matched to a gene. The CDR3 spans 14 residues. Germline assignment: CDR1 SEHNR and CDR2 FQNEAQ (reference sequence). In DNA form, the CDR3 reads TGTGCCAGCAGACGGACAGGGGAGAACACTGAAGCTTTCTTT. Translated: CASRRTGENTEAFF. Full variable domain (remainder filled in from reference TRBV7-9 and TRBJ1-1): DTGVSQNPRHKITKRGQNVTFRCDPISEHNRLYWYRQTLGQGPEFLTYFQNEAQLEKSRLLSDRFSAERPKGSFSTLEIQRTEQGDSAMYLCASRRTGENTEAFFGQGTRLTVV.

This rearrangement joins TRBV30 to TRBJ1-3; 8 bases align to TRBD1. The germline gives CDR1 GTSNPN, CDR2 SVGIG (reference sequence). This CDR3 is 15 amino acids long. Unmatched junction bases numbered 9, after V lost 5 bases and J lost 3 bases. The CDR3 spells CAWEGTGHGGNTIYF. As DNA, the CDR3 is TGTGCCTGGGAGGGGACAGGACATGGTGGAAACACCATATATTTT. Supplemented by reference TRBV30 and TRBJ1-3, the full variable domain reads SQTIHQWPATLVQPVGSPLSLECTVEGTSNPNLYWYRQAAGRGLQLLFYSVGIGQISSEVPQNLSASRPQDRQFILSSKKLLLSDSGFYLCAWEGTGHGGNTIYFGEGSWLTVV.

The CDR3 sequence: CASSPLKGADSPLHF. The CDR3 DNA is TGTGCCAGCTCCCCTCTGAAGGGGGCTGATTCACCCCTCCACTTT. This sequence joins TRBV18 and TRBJ1-6, with TRBD1 matching over 7 bases. The V gene end was trimmed by 6 bases and the J gene end by 8 bases; junction bases not matched to a gene: 10. Germline CDR1 and CDR2: KGHSH and LQKENI. This CDR3 region has 15 residues.